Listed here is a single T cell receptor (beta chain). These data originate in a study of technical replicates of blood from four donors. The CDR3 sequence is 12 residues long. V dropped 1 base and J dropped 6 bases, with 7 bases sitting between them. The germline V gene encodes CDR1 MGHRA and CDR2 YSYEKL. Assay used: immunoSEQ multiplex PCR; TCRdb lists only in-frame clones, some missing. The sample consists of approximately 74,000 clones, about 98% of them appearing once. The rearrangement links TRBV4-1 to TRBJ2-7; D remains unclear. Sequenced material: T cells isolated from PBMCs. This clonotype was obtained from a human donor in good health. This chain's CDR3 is CASSQGGLEQYF. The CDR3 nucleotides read TGCGCCAGCAGCCAAGGAGGCCTCGAGCAGTACTTC.